The next 24 T cell receptor beta chains were all read from a single sample in a study of response to subunit inactivated influenza vaccine. Using its own MiXCR run on the RT-PCR reads, TCRdb lists one record per CDR3 protein. The sample lists hundreds of thousands of distinct CDR3 sequences; around 13% were seen once. This sample comprised PBMCs from blood, obtained roughly 15 days before vaccination. These receptors all come from a man aged 50 to 59 who received an inactivated influenza vaccine.

This clonotype was picked up a small number of times. V gene TRBV28 combines with J gene TRBJ2-7; D possibly corresponds to TRBD1 (6 bases). Trimming left V 8 bases short and J 6 bases short, with 20 bases between. The CDR3 runs to 14 residues. Germline V gene data show CDR1 as MDHEN and CDR2 as SYDVKM. Written as DNA, the CDR3 is TGTGCCAGCGGTGGGGGCAGCTTAGTACGCGAGCAGTACTTC. Translation: CASGGGSLVREQYF.

The J gene is TRBJ2-2, the V gene TRBV20-1, with D perhaps matching TRBD1 (5 bases). The ends were cut back, 4 bases at V and 5 bases at J, with 17 bases in the middle. Germline loops: CDR1 DFQATT, CDR2 SNEGSKA (reference sequence). This CDR3 comprises 15 residues. CDR3 in amino acids: CSATPQVLVTGELFF. CDR3 nucleotide sequence: TGCAGTGCTACCCCACAGGTTCTGGTTACCGGGGAGCTGTTTTTT.

This clonotype was observed a few times. The chain carries TRBV5-1 and TRBJ2-1; TRBD2 is a possible D gene (6 bases). Germline CDR1 SGHRS, CDR2 YFSETQ. V dropped 1 base and J dropped 1 base, with 12 bases sitting between them. The CDR3 is made up of 16 amino acids. The CDR3 sequence: CASSLSSGRSYNEQFF. CDR3 DNA sequence: TGCGCCAGCAGCTTGTCCAGCGGGCGTTCCTACAATGAGCAGTTCTTC.

The CDR3 sequence: CASSLEVRNQPQHF. The CDR3, as DNA: TGTGCCAGCAGTCTAGAGGTTCGCAATCAGCCCCAGCATTTT. This sequence joins TRBV6-2 or TRBV6-3 and TRBJ1-5; no definite D call. This CDR3 comprises 14 residues. Deletions cut 5 bases from V and 2 bases from J, with 10 bases between. Germline V gene lookup returns CDR1 MNHEY and CDR2 SVGEGT.

This clonotype was observed a few times. The rearrangement uses TRBV12-3 or TRBV12-4 and TRBJ2-5; 7 bases match TRBD2. CDR3 length: 15 residues. The junction had 10 bases not matched to a gene; V was cut back by 6 bases and J by 3 bases. The DNA for the CDR3 is TGTGCCAGCAGCCGGGGGTCGGGGGGAGAAGAGACCCAGTACTTC. It specifies CASSRGSGGEETQYF.

In this sample, this clonotype turned up a few times. The chain joins TRBV2 to TRBJ2-7, with a possible D match to TRBD2 (5 bases). This CDR3 has 12 amino acids. Between the trimmed V and J ends, which lost 3 bases and 8 bases, there was a span of 11 bases. CDR1 and CDR2 (germline): SNHLY, FYNNEI. CDR3 sequence reads: CASSDDYRQQYF. Written as DNA, the CDR3 is TGTGCCAGCAGTGACGACTACCGCCAGCAGTACTTC.

In its sample, this clonotype was seen a few times. Sequence at one end of the junction differs from germline and may be a read error. The gene calls are TRBV6-2 or TRBV6-3 and TRBJ2-7, with 7 bases fitting TRBD1. The V gene's germline CDR1 is MNHEY and CDR2 SVGEGT. This CDR3 contains 11 residues. CDR3 sequence (DNA): TGTGCCAGCAGTTACGATCAGGACAGGATCTTC. Translated, it gives CASSYDQDRIF.

V gene TRBV2 combines with J gene TRBJ1-1, with a possible D match to TRBD1 (5 bases). The germline gives CDR1 SNHLY, CDR2 FYNNEI. V was cut by 6 bases and J by 4 bases, with 15 bases left in between. The CDR3 has 14 residues. DNA for the CDR3: TGTGCCAGCAGCGGGGGGTTCAGGGCCACTGAAGCTTTCTTT. Translating it yields CASSGGFRATEAFF.

The chain joins TRBV10-3 to TRBJ2-2; D is perhaps TRBD2 (5 bases). CDR1 is ENHRY and CDR2 is SYGVKD in the germline V gene. This CDR3 spans 15 amino acids. The V end was cut by 4 bases, the J end by 4 bases, with 13 bases between. CDR3 protein: CAISAEPEGTGELFF. DNA for the CDR3: TGTGCCATCAGTGCAGAGCCCGAGGGCACCGGGGAGCTGTTTTTT.

This clonotype was detected a few times. The chain uses TRBV7-2 and TRBJ2-1; 7 bases agree with TRBD1. The CDR3 is 12 residues long. Looked up from germline, CDR1 is SGHTA and CDR2 is FQGNSA. V dropped 7 bases and J dropped 8; count of bases not matched to a gene: 5. This chain's CDR3 is CASKRQGHEQFF. CDR3 nucleotides: TGTGCCAGCAAGCGACAGGGACATGAGCAGTTCTTC.

The chain employs TRBV27 and TRBJ2-1; tentatively, D is TRBD1 (5 bases). Per germline, CDR1 MNHEY and CDR2 SMNVEV (reference sequence). Trimming removed 4 bases at V and 3 bases at J, with 16 bases between. CDR3 length: 16 residues. CDR3 in amino acids: CASSSPLGGHYNEQFF. The CDR3 DNA sequence: TGTGCCAGCAGTTCACCACTCGGCGGACACTACAATGAGCAGTTCTTC.

The chain couples TRBV10-1 to TRBJ2-3; the match to TRBD1 covers 7 bases. This CDR3 is 13 amino acids long. The germline V gene encodes CDR1 WNHNN and CDR2 SYGVQD (reference sequence). V lost 8 bases, J lost 6 bases, and 8 bases stayed unmatched. This CDR3 is CASGKGAGDTQYF. As DNA, the CDR3 is TGCGCCAGCGGAAAGGGGGCAGGTGATACGCAGTATTTT.

This clonotype was observed a few times. The CDR3 bases are TGTGCCAGCCGGGCCTTTGAGGGGGCCTACGAGCAGTACTTC. It yields the protein CASRAFEGAYEQYF. The genes are TRBV6-1 and TRBJ2-7; D is perhaps TRBD1 (6 bases). The CDR3 has 14 residues. The V end was cut by 8 bases, the J end by 2 bases, with 16 bases between. Looked up from germline, CDR1 is MNHNS and CDR2 is SASEGT.

The chain uses TRBV10-3 and TRBJ2-3; the D gene is possibly TRBD2 (6 bases). The CDR3 is 15 amino acids. Germline assignment: CDR1 ENHRY and CDR2 SYGVKD. The V end lost 6 bases, the J end lost 1 base, and 14 bases lay between the germline ends. CDR3 protein: CAISPEGTGTDTQYF. Here the CDR3 DNA reads TGTGCCATCAGCCCGGAGGGGACCGGCACAGATACGCAGTATTTT.

This clonotype has at least ten counts. The J gene is TRBJ2-3, the V gene TRBV28; D gene uncertain. The CDR3 covers 12 residues. Germline CDR1 MDHEN, CDR2 SYDVKM. Trimming took off 6 bases at V and 0 bases at J, with 4 bases between the two ends. The DNA for the CDR3 is TGTGCCAGCAGAAAAAGCACAGATACGCAGTATTTT. Encoded protein: CASRKSTDTQYF.

The chain recombines TRBV28 with TRBJ2-7, with 14 bases matching TRBD2. V was pared by 2 bases and J by 6 bases, with 3 bases of the junction left unmatched. Germline values: CDR1 MDHEN, CDR2 SYDVKM. The CDR3 contains 15 residues. CDR3 in amino acids: CASSLPGLAGGEQYF. CDR3 nucleotide sequence: TGTGCCAGCAGTTTACCCGGACTAGCGGGAGGCGAGCAGTACTTC. The full variable domain, its missing parts supplied by reference TRBV28 and TRBJ2-7, is DVKVTQSSRYLVKRTGEKVFLECVQDMDHENMFWYRQDPGLGLRLIYFSYDVKMKEKGDIPEGYSVSREKKERFSLILESASTNQTSMYLCASSLPGLAGGEQYFGPGTRLTVT.

The J gene is TRBJ2-7, the V gene TRBV29-1; TRBD1 is a possible D gene (5 bases). V lost 4 bases and J lost 0, with 16 bases in between. Germline V gives CDR1 SQVTM, CDR2 ANQGSEA. The CDR3 runs 15 residues. The CDR3 DNA sequence: TGCAGCGTTGCAAAACAGGCGGATTTCTCCTACGAGCAGTACTTC. Residues: CSVAKQADFSYEQYF.

The rearrangement uses TRBV4-2 and TRBJ2-2; 12 bases fit TRBD2. V lost 0 bases and J lost 6; bases outside the gene matches: 5. This CDR3 has 17 amino acids. CDR1 is LGHNA and CDR2 is YNFKEQ in the germline V gene. CDR3 sequence (DNA): TGTGCCAGCAGCCAAGATCGCCTAGCGGGAGGGTCCGGGGAGCTGTTTTTT. Amino acids: CASSQDRLAGGSGELFF.

This clonotype has only a few counts. V and J are TRBV7-8 and TRBJ2-1; 8 bases line up with TRBD1. With V trimmed by 2 bases and J by 3 bases, 9 bases remained unmatched. Germline V gene data show CDR1 as SGHVS and CDR2 as FQNEAQ. The CDR3 totals 17 residues. The CDR3 loop is CASSLQRGTGDYNEQFF. CDR3 DNA sequence: TGTGCCAGCAGCTTACAACGTGGGACAGGAGACTACAATGAGCAGTTCTTC.

This clonotype was found a few times. This sequence joins TRBV28 and TRBJ2-1; TRBD1 matches at 10 bases. The length of the CDR3 is 17 residues. Germline lookup yields CDR1 MDHEN and CDR2 SYDVKM. V shed 4 bases, J shed 0 bases, and the junction held 6 bases outside the gene matches. As DNA, the CDR3 is TGTGCCAGCAGTTCGCTCCGGACAGGGGGCTCCTACAATGAGCAGTTCTTC. Translated: CASSSLRTGGSYNEQFF.

This clonotype was found a few times. The chain carries TRBV14 and TRBJ2-3; tentative D call: TRBD1 (5 bases). Trimming cost V 1 base and J 4 bases, with 12 bases left between them. The V gene's germline CDR1 is SGHDN and CDR2 FVKESK. The CDR3 has 15 residues. The CDR3 loop reads CASSQGPGKADTQYF. The CDR3 DNA follows: TGTGCCAGCAGCCAAGGGCCAGGGAAGGCAGATACGCAGTATTTT.

This clonotype was counted many times. This chain connects TRBV20-1 to TRBJ2-7, with TRBD1 matching 12 bases. The CDR3 contains 13 residues. Germline values: CDR1 DFQATT, CDR2 SNEGSKA (reference sequence). Germline trimming cut 6 bases from V and 5 bases from J; bases unmatched to any gene: 5. CDR3 loop: CSAAGQGAHEQYF. CDR3 sequence (DNA): TGCAGTGCCGCGGGACAGGGGGCCCACGAGCAGTACTTC.

The table lists this clonotype with a few counts. The chain links TRBV27 to TRBJ1-1; 8 bases map to TRBD1. Germline assignment: CDR1 MNHEY and CDR2 SMNVEV (reference sequence). Losses at the gene ends were 5 bases for V and 7 bases for J; bases not matched to a gene: 9. The length of the CDR3 is 14 residues. CDR3 protein: CASSTGQGNHEAFF. CDR3 DNA: TGTGCCAGCAGTACAGGACAGGGCAACCATGAAGCTTTCTTT.

This clonotype was observed many times. The V call is TRBV5-1, the J call TRBJ2-1, with 12 bases lining up with TRBD2. The CDR3 totals 19 residues. Germline lookup yields CDR1 SGHRS and CDR2 YFSETQ. V shed 0 bases, J shed 2 bases, and the junction held 9 bases outside the gene matches. The CDR3, as DNA: TGCGCCAGCAGCTTGGCACTAGCGGGGGGCACGGGCCCCTACAATGAGCAGTTCTTC. It codes for CASSLALAGGTGPYNEQFF.